This record looks at one T cell receptor beta chain sequence and its context. CDR3 length: 10 amino acids. V lost 7 bases to trimming and J lost 6 bases; unmatched junction nucleotides: 0. CDR1 and CDR2 from the germline V gene are SGHTA and FQGNSA. TCRdb reprocessed the 5' RACE reads with MiXCR, giving one entry per CDR3 protein. Of 1.5 million to 2 million distinct CDR3 sequences listed, under 35% are singletons. This specimen comes from a study of identical twins. This rearrangement joins TRBV7-2 to TRBJ2-7, with TRBD1 matching over 7 bases. The clonotype comes from a newborn girl in good health. Sequenced: cord blood. CDR3 DNA: TGTGCCAGCAAGGGGGCCGAGCAGTACTTC. The encoded protein is CASKGAEQYF.